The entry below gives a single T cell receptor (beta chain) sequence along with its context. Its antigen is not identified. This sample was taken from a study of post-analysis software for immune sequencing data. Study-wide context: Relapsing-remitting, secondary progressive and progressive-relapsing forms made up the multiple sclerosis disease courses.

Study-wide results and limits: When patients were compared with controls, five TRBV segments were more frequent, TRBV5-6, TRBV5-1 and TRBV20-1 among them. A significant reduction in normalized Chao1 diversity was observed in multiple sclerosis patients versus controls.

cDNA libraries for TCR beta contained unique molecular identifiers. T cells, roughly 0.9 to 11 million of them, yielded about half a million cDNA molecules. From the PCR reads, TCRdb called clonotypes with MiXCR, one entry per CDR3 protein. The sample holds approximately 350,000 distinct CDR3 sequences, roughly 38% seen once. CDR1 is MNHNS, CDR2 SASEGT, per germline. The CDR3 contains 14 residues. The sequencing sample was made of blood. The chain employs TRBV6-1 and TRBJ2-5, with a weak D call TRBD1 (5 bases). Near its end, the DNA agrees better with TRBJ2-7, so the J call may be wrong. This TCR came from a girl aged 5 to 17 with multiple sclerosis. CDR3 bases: TGTGCCAGCCGGAACTCAGGACAAGGCTACGAGCAGTACTTC. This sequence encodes CASRNSGQGYEQYF.